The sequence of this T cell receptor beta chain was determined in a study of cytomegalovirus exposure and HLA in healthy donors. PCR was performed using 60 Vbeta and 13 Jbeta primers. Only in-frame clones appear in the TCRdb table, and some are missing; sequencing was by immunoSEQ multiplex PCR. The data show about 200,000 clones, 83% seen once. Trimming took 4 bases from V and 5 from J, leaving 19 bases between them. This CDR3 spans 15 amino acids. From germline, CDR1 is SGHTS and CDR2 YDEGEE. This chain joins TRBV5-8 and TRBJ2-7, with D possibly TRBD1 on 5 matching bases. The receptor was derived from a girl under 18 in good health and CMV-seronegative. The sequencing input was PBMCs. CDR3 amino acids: CASSPRERNYDEQYF. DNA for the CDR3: TGTGCCAGCAGCCCCAGGGAAAGGAACTACGACGAGCAGTACTTC.